The rows below give T cell receptor beta chains drawn from one sample of a study of cytomegalovirus exposure and HLA in healthy donors. Clones were read by immunoSEQ multiplex PCR, and TCRdb kept only the in-frame ones, dropping some. The data show around 190,000 clones, roughly four fifths seen once. The sample comprised PBMCs. The receptors come from a man aged 18 to 30 in good health and CMV-seronegative. CDR3s include the opening cysteine and the closing phenylalanine or tryptophan. Each record gives: V gene, J gene, D gene, clone size, CDR3 protein, CDR3 DNA. The D gene is left open where the match is weak. The listing skips clone size in some rows; elsewhere it reads once, few, many or a size class.

V gene: TRBV6-1
J gene: TRBJ2-1
D gene: .
clone size: .
CDR3 protein: CASSPSRSYNEQFF
CDR3 DNA: TGTGCCAGCAGCCCCAGTCGCTCCTACAATGAGCAGTTCTTC

V gene: TRBV10-1
J gene: TRBJ2-2
D gene: .
clone size: .
CDR3 protein: CASRLAVSTGELFF
CDR3 DNA: TGCGCCAGCAGACTAGCAGTCTCCACCGGGGAGCTGTTTTTT

V gene: TRBV27
J gene: TRBJ2-4
D gene: TRBD1
clone size: .
CDR3 protein: CASKPGQGPLAKNIQYF
CDR3 DNA: TGTGCCAGTAAACCGGGACAGGGGCCGCTAGCCAAAAACATTCAGTACTTC

V gene: TRBV2
J gene: TRBJ2-3
D gene: .
clone size: .
CDR3 protein: CASRYSTDTQYF
CDR3 DNA: TGTGCCAGCAGATACTCCACAGATACGCAGTATTTT

V gene: TRBV5-1
J gene: TRBJ1-1
D gene: .
clone size: .
CDR3 protein: CASSSSANTEAFF
CDR3 DNA: TGCGCCAGCAGCTCTAGCGCGAACACTGAAGCTTTCTTT

V gene: TRBV18
J gene: TRBJ1-3
D gene: TRBD1
clone size: once
CDR3 protein: CASSPYGTGHNTIYF
CDR3 DNA: TGTGCCAGCTCACCATACGGGACAGGACACAACACCATATATTTT

V gene: TRBV5-1
J gene: TRBJ2-1
D gene: TRBD2
clone size: .
CDR3 protein: CASSLRTSSVEQFF
CDR3 DNA: TGCGCCAGCAGCCTACGGACTAGCTCGGTTGAGCAGTTCTTC

V gene: TRBV6-4
J gene: TRBJ2-1
D gene: .
clone size: .
CDR3 protein: CASSPSGGDNEQFF
CDR3 DNA: TGTGCCAGCAGCCCCAGCGGCGGAGACAATGAGCAGTTCTTC

V gene: TRBV5-1
J gene: TRBJ2-5
D gene: TRBD2
clone size: .
CDR3 protein: CASSFGGAGQETQYF
CDR3 DNA: TGCGCCAGCAGCTTTGGTGGAGCGGGACAAGAGACCCAGTACTTC

V gene: TRBV19
J gene: TRBJ2-7
D gene: .
clone size: .
CDR3 protein: CASSIGGGATYEQYF
CDR3 DNA: TGTGCCAGTAGTATAGGAGGGGGGGCGACCTACGAGCAGTACTTC

V gene: TRBV5-1
J gene: TRBJ2-7
D gene: TRBD1
clone size: once
CDR3 protein: CASSLGGQGAREQYF
CDR3 DNA: TGCGCCAGCAGCTTGGGGGGACAGGGAGCTCGCGAGCAGTACTTC

V gene: TRBV9
J gene: TRBJ2-2
D gene: .
clone size: .
CDR3 protein: CASSVGGLFTFANTGELFF
CDR3 DNA: TGTGCCAGCAGCGTTGGGGGACTCTTCACGTTCGCGAACACCGGGGAGCTGTTTTTT

V gene: TRBV7-8
J gene: TRBJ1-4
D gene: .
clone size: once
CDR3 protein: CASSLANRRGEKLFF
CDR3 DNA: TGTGCCAGCAGCTTAGCAAACCGGAGGGGTGAAAAACTGTTTTTT

V gene: TRBV4-1
J gene: TRBJ1-1
D gene: .
clone size: .
CDR3 protein: CASSLRTDYMNTEAFF
CDR3 DNA: TGCGCCAGCAGCCTACGGACAGATTACATGAACACTGAAGCTTTCTTT

V gene: TRBV19
J gene: TRBJ1-1
D gene: .
clone size: .
CDR3 protein: CASSIAPGANTEAFF
CDR3 DNA: TGTGCCAGTAGTATAGCCCCAGGGGCGAACACTGAAGCTTTCTTT

V gene: TRBV25-1
J gene: TRBJ1-1
D gene: .
clone size: .
CDR3 protein: CASSETGGWNTEAFF
CDR3 DNA: TGTGCCAGCAGTGAAACGGGAGGGTGGAACACTGAAGCTTTCTTT

V gene: TRBV4-2
J gene: TRBJ2-5
D gene: .
clone size: .
CDR3 protein: CASSQYVQQETQYF
CDR3 DNA: TGTGCCAGCAGCCAGTATGTTCAGCAAGAGACCCAGTACTTC

V gene: TRBV27
J gene: TRBJ1-2
D gene: .
clone size: once
CDR3 protein: CASSWTSGYGYTF
CDR3 DNA: TGTGCCAGCAGCTGGACCAGCGGCTATGGCTACACCTTC

V gene: TRBV27
J gene: TRBJ2-5
D gene: .
clone size: .
CDR3 protein: CASSFPGAGETQYF
CDR3 DNA: TGTGCCAGCAGTTTTCCGGGAGCTGGAGAGACCCAGTACTTC

V gene: TRBV5-5
J gene: TRBJ1-3
D gene: .
clone size: .
CDR3 protein: CASSLSAGIGNTIYF
CDR3 DNA: TGTGCCAGCAGCTTGTCGGCAGGGATTGGAAACACCATATATTTT

V gene: TRBV29-1
J gene: TRBJ1-6
D gene: TRBD1
clone size: .
CDR3 protein: CSAKGTANSPLHF
CDR3 DNA: TGCAGCGCCAAAGGGACAGCCAATTCACCCCTCCACTTT

V gene: TRBV4-3
J gene: TRBJ2-3
D gene: .
clone size: .
CDR3 protein: CASSQDLSRDGTDTQYF
CDR3 DNA: TGCGCCAGCAGCCAAGATCTGAGCAGGGATGGAACAGATACGCAGTATTTT

V gene: TRBV25-1
J gene: TRBJ2-7
D gene: TRBD2
clone size: .
CDR3 protein: CASSESGGGYSYEQYF
CDR3 DNA: TGTGCCAGCAGTGAATCCGGGGGGGGTTACTCCTACGAGCAGTACTTC

V gene: TRBV7-2
J gene: TRBJ2-5
D gene: .
clone size: .
CDR3 protein: CASSLYGNQETQYF
CDR3 DNA: TGTGCCAGCAGCTTATATGGCAACCAAGAGACCCAGTACTTC

V gene: TRBV11-2
J gene: TRBJ2-7
D gene: TRBD1
clone size: .
CDR3 protein: CASSLVGDRGYEQYF
CDR3 DNA: TGTGCCAGCAGCTTAGTGGGAGACAGGGGCTACGAGCAGTACTTC

V gene: TRBV19
J gene: TRBJ2-2
D gene: .
clone size: .
CDR3 protein: CASSIPSPIDRELFF
CDR3 DNA: TGTGCCAGTAGTATCCCCTCTCCTATAGATAGGGAGCTGTTTTTT

V gene: TRBV5-1
J gene: TRBJ2-5
D gene: TRBD2
clone size: .
CDR3 protein: CASSPGGVGETQYF
CDR3 DNA: TGCGCCAGCAGCCCGGGGGGGGTCGGGGAGACCCAGTACTTC

V gene: TRBV5-1
J gene: TRBJ2-1
D gene: TRBD2
clone size: once
CDR3 protein: CASQATSGGEGEQFF
CDR3 DNA: TGCGCCAGCCAAGCTACTAGCGGGGGGGAGGGTGAGCAGTTCTTC

V gene: TRBV6-6
J gene: TRBJ1-1
D gene: .
clone size: .
CDR3 protein: CASSQGGMNTEAFF
CDR3 DNA: TGTGCCAGCAGCCAAGGAGGGATGAACACTGAAGCTTTCTTT

V gene: TRBV7-2
J gene: TRBJ2-7
D gene: TRBD1
clone size: .
CDR3 protein: CASSLGTGYEQYF
CDR3 DNA: TGTGCCAGCAGCTTAGGGACAGGCTACGAGCAGTACTTC

V gene: TRBV11-3
J gene: TRBJ1-1
D gene: .
clone size: .
CDR3 protein: CASSFSVNTEAFF
CDR3 DNA: TGTGCCAGCAGCTTTTCGGTGAACACTGAAGCTTTCTTT

V gene: TRBV19
J gene: TRBJ2-3
D gene: TRBD2
clone size: .
CDR3 protein: CASSPQVVAGGTDTQYF
CDR3 DNA: TGTGCCAGTAGTCCACAGGTTGTTGCGGGGGGCACAGATACGCAGTATTTT

V gene: TRBV10-3
J gene: TRBJ2-5
D gene: .
clone size: .
CDR3 protein: CAISPTQETQYF
CDR3 DNA: TGTGCCATCAGTCCTACTCAAGAGACCCAGTACTTC

V gene: TRBV5-5
J gene: TRBJ2-7
D gene: .
clone size: .
CDR3 protein: CASTLILTVLDEQYF
CDR3 DNA: TGTGCCAGCACCTTGATACTGACAGTCCTCGACGAGCAGTACTTC

V gene: TRBV25-1
J gene: TRBJ1-1
D gene: .
clone size: .
CDR3 protein: CASSEYGGLGTEAFF
CDR3 DNA: TGTGCCAGCAGTGAATATGGGGGACTGGGCACTGAAGCTTTCTTT

V gene: TRBV5-6
J gene: TRBJ2-7
D gene: .
clone size: few
CDR3 protein: CASSTPGHPYYEQYF
CDR3 DNA: TGTGCCAGCAGCACGCCGGGACATCCATATTACGAGCAGTACTTC

V gene: TRBV19
J gene: TRBJ1-1
D gene: .
clone size: .
CDR3 protein: CATQTHRGTEAFF
CDR3 DNA: TGTGCCACCCAGACCCATCGGGGCACTGAAGCTTTCTTT

V gene: TRBV4-3
J gene: TRBJ2-3
D gene: TRBD2
clone size: .
CDR3 protein: CASSQEVLAGFGPNTQYF
CDR3 DNA: TGCGCCAGCAGCCAAGAGGTACTAGCGGGATTTGGCCCAAATACGCAGTATTTT

V gene: TRBV7-9
J gene: TRBJ2-7
D gene: TRBD1
clone size: .
CDR3 protein: CASSLGQGDYEQYF
CDR3 DNA: TGTGCCAGCAGCTTGGGCCAGGGGGACTACGAGCAGTACTTC

V gene: TRBV18
J gene: TRBJ1-1
D gene: .
clone size: once
CDR3 protein: CASSPEGVATEAFF
CDR3 DNA: TGTGCCAGCTCACCAGAGGGGGTGGCCACTGAAGCTTTCTTT

V gene: TRBV4-3
J gene: TRBJ2-1
D gene: .
clone size: few
CDR3 protein: CASSQDPSPNTPSSSYNEQFF
CDR3 DNA: TGCGCCAGCAGCCAAGATCCCTCGCCTAATACGCCGAGTAGCTCCTACAATGAGCAGTTCTTC

V gene: TRBV5-1
J gene: TRBJ2-2
D gene: .
clone size: .
CDR3 protein: CASSIGEANTGELFF
CDR3 DNA: TGCGCCAGCAGCATAGGAGAAGCGAACACCGGGGAGCTGTTTTTT

V gene: TRBV5-4
J gene: TRBJ2-5
D gene: TRBD1
clone size: .
CDR3 protein: CASSRGDRETETQYF
CDR3 DNA: TGTGCCAGCAGCAGGGGGGACAGGGAAACGGAGACCCAGTACTTC

V gene: TRBV27
J gene: TRBJ2-2
D gene: .
clone size: few
CDR3 protein: CASSILRGGELFF
CDR3 DNA: TGTGCCAGCAGTATCTTAAGGGGCGGGGAGCTGTTTTTT

V gene: TRBV7-2
J gene: TRBJ2-3
D gene: TRBD2
clone size: .
CDR3 protein: CASSSLRAGGGDTQYF
CDR3 DNA: TGTGCCAGCAGCTCCCTACGGGCGGGGGGGGGAGATACGCAGTATTTT